This T cell receptor (beta chain) was sequenced for a study of blood T cell repertoires in COVID-19 (dated by TCRdb to between 2020 and 2021). Context from the whole study: Samples from collaborators originated in the United States, Italy and Spain and spanned both the acute and convalescent phases of COVID-19. The prospective study material was composed of cDNA or gDNA derived from T cells, B-cell-depleted T cells, or PBMCs. Deeply sampled blood TCRbeta repertoires from subjects exposed to, actively infected with, or recovered from COVID-19 were included in the dataset. The repertoires were made available in a free public database intended to serve as a resource for research on the immune response to SARS-CoV-2. Samples were obtained from the ongoing ImmuneRACE study (first 160 participants) and from some 1,200 subjects provided by 6 global collaborators. The sample metadata nearly always contained a de-identified subject ID, COVID-19 status, age in years and sex. Where available, HLA class I and class II types were obtained from metadata supplied by the sample provider rather than from assay-based typing.

Turning to this clone: This clone's antigen is unknown. No per-base quality is available; no much larger clone lies one base away.

Each collaborating institution followed its own protocols to collect whole blood in K2EDTA tubes. For TCRbeta analysis, collaborators shipped samples in one of three forms: frozen whole blood, isolated PBMCs, or DNA extracted from either of those sample types. The paper as a whole reports these results and caveats: The quantity of clinical and demographic metadata differed by source and by participant and was supplied without curation.

TCRbeta CDR3 regions were amplified from genomic DNA using the immunoSEQ Assay, a bias-controlled multiplex PCR. Turning to the authors' computational methods: Within the assay, amplification of reference gene primers was used to estimate how many nucleated cells each sample contained. Sequence reads were collapsed and filtered to measure the absolute abundance of every unique TCRbeta CDR3 rearrangement. Productive Simpson clonality was computed per sample as the square root of Simpson's diversity index over productive rearrangements. TCRdb provides this immuneACCESS table in a form limited to in-frame rearrangements. Some clones are lacking; in checked studies, under half of them reflect an unresolved V gene, and why the rest are absent is not known. V and J calls and clone size are those listed in that table; D and trimming were worked out from the DNA. This sample lists some 57,000 clones; approximately 85% were detected once. The ten largest make up 20% to 25% of the sample.

CDR1 and CDR2, looked up from the germline V gene, are MRHNA and SNTAGT. The CDR3 runs 15 residues from the cysteine to the phenylalanine. Only CDR3 DNA is held: 45 bases, read in frame from base 1. Unmatched junction bases come to 4, with V trimmed by 6 bases and J by 0 bases. The source of this sequence is a woman older than 75 with acute or convalescent COVID-19. The sample consisted of peripheral blood. This sequence uses TRBV6-4 and TRBJ2-1, with TRBD1 matching 8 junction bases. The CDR3 reads CASRAGGSSYNEQFF. In nucleotide form, the sequence is TGTGCCAGCAGAGCAGGGGGCAGCTCCTACAATGAGCAGTTCTTC.